Below, one T cell receptor beta chain is given with its context. Its antigen is not identified. This entry is derived from a study of cytotoxic CD8 clonotypes in ibrutinib-treated CLL. Overall study findings and caveats: Progressing and sustained-remission patients had different sampling times.

CDR1 is GTSNPN and CDR2 is SVGIG in the germline V gene (reference sequence). CDR3 length: 13 residues. V shed 4 bases and J shed 1 base, with 10 bases lying between them. Here immunoSEQ multiplex PCR was the method, and the copy in TCRdb shows in-frame clones only, minus some. The sample has roughly 170,000 clones, 84% seen once; the top ten hold about 4.6%. Material: PBMCs, obtained after 24 months of ibrutinib treatment. This TCR was recovered from a human donor with chronic lymphocytic leukemia. The chain employs TRBV30 and TRBJ2-5; maybe TRBD1 (5 bases). This CDR3 reads CAWNTGFQETQYF. The CDR3 nucleotides read TGTGCCTGGAATACAGGTTTCCAAGAGACCCAGTACTTC.